The text below deals with one TCR beta chain. Its cognate antigen has yet to be identified. The input lacks base qualities; no much larger clone sits a single base away. The germline V gene (reference sequence) specifies SEHNR as CDR1 and FQNEAQ as CDR2. Inclusive of the bounding cysteine and phenylalanine, the CDR3 is 18 residues long. The only DNA kept is the CDR3, 54 bases in frame from the first base. V lost 4 bases and J lost 0 bases, and the count of bases not matched to a germline gene is 11. Donors were healthy HIV-negative adults with no recently reported acute infections or vaccinations. All donors were Caucasian adults living in Nashville, Tennessee, USA. CD4+ T cells were enriched through magnetic negative selection, after which naive cells were positively selected on CD45RA and the remaining negative fraction served as the memory subset. After blood collection by leukapheresis, PBMCs were isolated using Ficoll-Histopaque density gradient centrifugation and then cryopreserved in the vapor phase of liquid nitrogen. Purity and quantity of every magnetically sorted T cell population were checked by analytical flow cytometry. From each sorted fraction, genomic DNA was isolated and quantified by UV absorbance on a Nanodrop 2000c.

The sample belongs to a study of shared clonotypes between healthy human individuals (dated by TCRdb to the early 2020s). Study-level background: The cohort comprised a couple of women and a few men aged 18 to 49 years. Per donor, three plates each were used for CD4 naive and CD4 memory, two for CD8 naive, and one for CD8 memory. To estimate repertoire size and how much clonotypes are shared between individuals, the study performed deep sequencing of blood TCR repertoires from a handful of healthy adults. To increase sequencing depth and limit assay-specific biases, TCR repertoire library preparation and sequencing were carried out by different laboratories using diverse techniques. Leukapheresis yielded between about 0.8 and 9.5 billion PBMCs per donor. Broad study findings and their caveats: When several donors were compared, the shared fraction of clonotypes was approximately 5% for naive CD4, approximately 3.5% for naive CD8, 2.3% for memory CD4, and 0.35% to 0.4% for memory CD8. Pairwise subsampling led to the expectation that sequencing depth would affect the degree of clonotype sharing among donors. Naive subsets generally had larger estimated clonotype richness than memory subsets. Compared with non-shared clonotypes, clonotypes shared by all four sorted-subset donors had higher generation probabilities. Only blood was sampled, and tissue TCR repertoires likely differ from those in blood. Incomplete sequencing was indicated by rarefaction of sorted-subset datasets, despite the large sequencing depth. Because the study included a small number of donors, the genetic and exposure-history diversity represented was limited.

Using the deep immunoSEQ assay, multiplex PCR amplified TCR CDR3 regions from genomic DNA. Extracted genomic DNA from each cell subset was distributed evenly across all wells of several immunoSEQ 96-well plates, and each plate was treated as a replicate. For sorted subsets, approximately 210 ng genomic DNA, equal to some 28,000 T cell genomes, was loaded into each replicate PCR. Purified libraries were measured with a Qubit 3.0 fluorometer, size-checked on a Bioanalyzer 2100, and measured again with the KAPA Library Quantification kit. Every immunoSEQ 96-well plate was sequenced on a dedicated single-read 150-cycle Illumina NextSeq 550 flow cell. On the study's bioinformatics: Because the immunoSEQ output held only junctional sequences and lacked quality scores, the filtering could not match the filtering applied to full-length reads. Sequences were annotated with PyIR, a Python wrapper for IgBLAST v1.9, using IMGT germline references to assign V/J genes and CDR3. Reads were filtered out if the reads had weak V/J assignments (E-value above 1e-6), no CDR3, stop codons, out-of-frame junctions, or ambiguous translated residues. V3J clonotypes were defined by identical inferred V gene, J gene, and CDR3 amino acid sequence. Percentage overlap between repertoires was computed as shared unique clonotypes divided by the size of the smaller repertoire. Three approaches were used to assess repertoire richness: RTK rarefaction, the Chao1 estimator, and Recon v2.1 estimates of unobserved clonotypes. For all TCRbeta clonotypes obtained by the gDNA method from a few donors, generation probabilities were computed with OLGA. The table comes from immuneACCESS by way of TCRdb, which keeps in-frame sequences with V and J called. Part of the clones is missing from these tables; in studies checked, under half for an unresolved V gene and the rest for unknown reasons. The V and J calls and clone size come from that table; D and trimming were worked out from the DNA. In this sample the table shows 1.5 million to 1.9 million clones, 95% to 99% of which occur a single time. The ten largest account for around 0.45% of the sample.

Input material: naive CD4+ T cells sorted from blood. The sample's cell subset or site label, in plain terms: CD45RA+ positively selected. The receptor was isolated from a young man in good health. Here the chain combines TRBV7-9 and TRBJ1-1; 10 of the junction bases match TRBD1. The DNA sequence is as follows: TGTGCCAGCAGCTACACCGGGACAGGGGAATATCTGAACACTGAAGCTTTCTTT. It encodes CASSYTGTGEYLNTEAFF.